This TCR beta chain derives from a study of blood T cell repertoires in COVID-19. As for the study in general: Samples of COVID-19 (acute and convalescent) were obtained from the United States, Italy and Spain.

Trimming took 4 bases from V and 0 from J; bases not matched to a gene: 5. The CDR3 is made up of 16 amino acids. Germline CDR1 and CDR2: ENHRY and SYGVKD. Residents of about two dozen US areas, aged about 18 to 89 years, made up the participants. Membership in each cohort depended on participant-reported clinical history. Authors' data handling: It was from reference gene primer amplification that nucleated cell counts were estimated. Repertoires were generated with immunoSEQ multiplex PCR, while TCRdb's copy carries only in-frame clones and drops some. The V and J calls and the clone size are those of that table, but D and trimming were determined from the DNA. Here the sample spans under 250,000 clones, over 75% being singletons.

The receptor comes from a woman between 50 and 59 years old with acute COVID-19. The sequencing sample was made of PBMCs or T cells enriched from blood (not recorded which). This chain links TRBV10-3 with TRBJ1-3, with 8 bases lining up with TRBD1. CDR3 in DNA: TGTGCCATCAGTGCCGGACAGGGAGCCTCTGGAAACACCATATATTTT. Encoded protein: CAISAGQGASGNTIYF.